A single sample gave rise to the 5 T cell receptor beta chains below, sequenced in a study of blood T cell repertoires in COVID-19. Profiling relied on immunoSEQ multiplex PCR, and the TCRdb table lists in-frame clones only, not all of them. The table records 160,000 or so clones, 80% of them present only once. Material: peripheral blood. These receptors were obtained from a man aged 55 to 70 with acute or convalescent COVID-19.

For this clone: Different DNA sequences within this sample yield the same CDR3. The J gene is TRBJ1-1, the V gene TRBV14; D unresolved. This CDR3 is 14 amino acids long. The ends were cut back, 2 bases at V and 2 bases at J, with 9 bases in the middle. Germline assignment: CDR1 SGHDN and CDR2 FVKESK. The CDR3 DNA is TGTGCCAGCAGCCAAACGCGCGTCAACACTGAAGCTTTCTTT. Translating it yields CASSQTRVNTEAFF.

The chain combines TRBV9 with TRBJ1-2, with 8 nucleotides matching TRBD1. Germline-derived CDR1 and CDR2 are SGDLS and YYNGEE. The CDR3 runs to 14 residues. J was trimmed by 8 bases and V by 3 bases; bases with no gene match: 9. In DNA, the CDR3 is TGTGCCAGCAGCGCTCCCAGGGGGCAGAGCGGCTACACCTTC. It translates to CASSAPRGQSGYTF.

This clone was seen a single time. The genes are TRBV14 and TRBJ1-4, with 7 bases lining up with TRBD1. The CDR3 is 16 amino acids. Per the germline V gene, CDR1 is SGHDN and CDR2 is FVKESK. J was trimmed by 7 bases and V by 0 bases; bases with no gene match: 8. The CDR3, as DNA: TGTGCCAGCAGCCAAGATGTTGCGAGGGGGCGTGAAAAACTGTTTTTT. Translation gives CASSQDVARGREKLFF.

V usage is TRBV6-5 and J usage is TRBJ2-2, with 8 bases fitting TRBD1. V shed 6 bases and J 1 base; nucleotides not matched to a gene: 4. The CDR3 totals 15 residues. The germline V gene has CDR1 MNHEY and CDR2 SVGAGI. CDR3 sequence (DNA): TGTGCCAGCAGCCAGGGGGCCCAGAACACCGGGGAGCTGTTTTTT. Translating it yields CASSQGAQNTGELFF.

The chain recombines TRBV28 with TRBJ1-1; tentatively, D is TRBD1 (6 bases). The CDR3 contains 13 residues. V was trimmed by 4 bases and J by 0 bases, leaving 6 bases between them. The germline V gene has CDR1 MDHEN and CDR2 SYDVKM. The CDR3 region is CASSWTVNTEAFF. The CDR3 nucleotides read TGTGCCAGCAGTTGGACAGTGAACACTGAAGCTTTCTTT.